The 2 T cell receptor beta chains given below trace back to one sample, sequenced in a study of metastatic and nonmetastatic thyroid tumors. TCRdb re-processed the PCR reads through MiXCR. The sample contains around 61,000 clones, 25% to 35% of which appear only once. No treatment had been given to any patient before thyroid surgery. Sequencing used blood. These receptor sequences come from a female donor with papillary thyroid cancer or a benign thyroid nodule (not recorded which). Some clones in this sample may be carry-over from other donors' samples.

This clone showed up just a few times. This chain joins TRBV6-1 and TRBJ2-7; perhaps TRBD1 as D (6 bases). V was shortened by 7 bases and J by 3 bases, with 13 bases between the two germline ends. The CDR3 sequence is 13 residues long. The germline V gene encodes CDR1 MNHNS and CDR2 SASEGT. DNA of the CDR3: TGTGCCAGCATTAGGGACACAATCTACGAGCAGTACTTC. This encodes CASIRDTIYEQYF.

This clone showed up just a few times. The chain uses TRBV28 and TRBJ2-7; D assignment may be TRBD1 or TRBD2 (5 bases each). V was trimmed by 10 bases and J by 3 bases, leaving 16 bases between them. Per germline, CDR1 MDHEN and CDR2 SYDVKM. The CDR3 has 13 amino acids. CDR3 bases: TGTGCCACCTACACCGGGACCCACTACGAGCAGTACTTC. Its protein is CATYTGTHYEQYF.